The present entry profiles one T cell receptor beta chain with its context. Its antigen is unknown. This entry is derived from a study of beta chain features in type 1 diabetes. Study at large: Healthy donors resembled patients in age, gender and cell yields. Study-level findings and limits: The study found moderately but significantly shorter TCRB CDR3s in all four CD4+ subsets of Type 1 diabetes patients. Reads derived from cDNA could over-represent cells showing high TCR expression.

Sequenced material consisted of expressed TCRB transcripts (all of the isolated RNA was reverse transcribed). TCRdb keeps only in-frame clones here, not all; method: immunoSEQ multiplex PCR. The sample records hundreds of thousands of clones, over 12% being singletons. Trimming took off 4 bases at V and 5 bases at J, with 16 bases between the two ends. Germline V CDR1 and CDR2: MRHNA, SNTAGT. CDR3 length: 15 amino acids. The TCR originated in a man aged 18 to 30 with type 1 diabetes. Sample: naive CD4+ T cells from blood. This chain uses TRBV6-4 with TRBJ2-3; D possibly corresponds to TRBD2 (5 bases). The CDR3 coding sequence is TGTGCCAGCAGTGCCGAGGCCCTCCGGGGAGATACGCAGTATTTT. Translating gives CASSAEALRGDTQYF.